A selection of T cell receptor beta chains follows, all from one sample in a study of T cells in Graves' hyperthyroidism and ophthalmopathy. TCRdb independently ran MiXCR on the multiplex PCR reads; one entry per CDR3 protein. The table has more than 500,000 distinct CDR3 sequences, more than 45% seen once; the top ten hold 15% to 20%. The source material was peripheral blood or thyroid tissue (not recorded which). The source of these receptors is an adult woman with Graves' disease, either hyperthyroidism or ophthalmopathy (not recorded which). The CDR3 runs from the conserved cysteine through the conserved F or W. D genes are given only for firm matches. The size entry is marked missing in some rows and otherwise reads once, few, many or a size class.

size: many
J: TRBJ1-1
V: TRBV20-1
length: 15
D: NA
DNA: TGCAGTGCTAGAGTAGTTTGGGGGCCGGCCACTGAAGCTTTCTTT
CDR3: CSARVVWGPATEAFF

size: NA
J: TRBJ1-1
V: TRBV10-3
length: 12
D: TRBD1
DNA: TGTGCCACCCGAAGACAGGGAGACGAAGCTTTCTTT
CDR3: CATRRQGDEAFF

size: NA
J: TRBJ2-7
V: TRBV5-1
length: 14
D: TRBD1
DNA: TGCGCCAGCAGCCCAGAGACAGGGGCCTACGAGCAGTACTTC
CDR3: CASSPETGAYEQYF

size: many
J: TRBJ1-1
V: TRBV5-1
length: 14
D: NA
DNA: TGCGCCAGCACCCTGGACGGCCCGAACACTGAAGCTTTCTTT
CDR3: CASTLDGPNTEAFF

size: many
J: TRBJ1-5
V: TRBV20-1
length: 15
D: NA
DNA: TGCAGTGCGTATTCAGGGTACCGAGGTAATCAGCCCCAGCATTTT
CDR3: CSAYSGYRGNQPQHF

size: NA
J: TRBJ2-7
V: TRBV7-2
length: 16
D: TRBD2
DNA: TGTGCCAGCAGCCTCGACAGCGGGGGGACAGTATACGAGCAGTACTTC
CDR3: CASSLDSGGTVYEQYF

size: many
J: TRBJ2-5
V: TRBV12-3/TRBV12-4
length: 15
D: NA
DNA: TGTGCCAGCAGTTCCAACCGGGTGTACCAAGAGACCCAGTACTTC
CDR3: CASSSNRVYQETQYF

size: few
J: TRBJ1-5
V: TRBV28
length: 15
D: NA
DNA: TGTGCCAGCAGACTTGGGACCGCAGGTCTACAGCCCCAGCATTTT
CDR3: CASRLGTAGLQPQHF

size: NA
J: TRBJ2-5
V: TRBV10-3
length: 15
D: TRBD1
DNA: TGTGCCATCAGTCTGGGACAGGGGATGATGGAGACCCAGTACTTC
CDR3: CAISLGQGMMETQYF

size: NA
J: TRBJ2-5
V: TRBV7-9
length: 14
D: TRBD2
DNA: TGTGCCAGCAGCCCTTGGGGGGGAGGTGAGACCCAGTACTTC
CDR3: CASSPWGGGETQYF

size: NA
J: TRBJ1-4
V: TRBV12-3/TRBV12-4
length: 14
D: NA
DNA: TGTGCCAGCAGTTTAAAGGGGACTAATGAAAAACTGTTTTTT
CDR3: CASSLKGTNEKLFF

size: many
J: TRBJ1-1
V: TRBV13
length: 13
D: TRBD1
DNA: TGTGCCAGCAGCGCGGACAGGTCGACTGAAGCTTTCTTT
CDR3: CASSADRSTEAFF

size: NA
J: TRBJ2-3
V: TRBV5-1
length: 15
D: NA
DNA: TGCGCCAGCAGCTTGGCTGGGGGAGGCACAGATACGCAGTATTTT
CDR3: CASSLAGGGTDTQYF

size: many
J: TRBJ2-5
V: TRBV29-1
length: 13
D: NA
DNA: TGCAGCGTTCCCCTCCCGGGGGCAGAGACCCAGTACTTC
CDR3: CSVPLPGAETQYF

size: many
J: TRBJ2-5
V: TRBV20-1
length: 14
D: NA
DNA: TGCAGTGCTAGAGACCGGGGCGGGACAGAGACCCAGTACTTC
CDR3: CSARDRGGTETQYF

size: many
J: TRBJ2-2
V: TRBV7-3
length: 14
D: TRBD2
DNA: TGTGCCAGCAGCTTACCGGGAGGCCCCGGGGAGCTGTTTTTT
CDR3: CASSLPGGPGELFF

size: few
J: TRBJ2-3
V: TRBV7-9
length: 11
D: NA
DNA: TGTGCCAGCAGTGCGGCAGATACGCAGTATTTT
CDR3: CASSAADTQYF

size: NA
J: TRBJ2-6
V: TRBV20-1
length: 15
D: TRBD2
DNA: TGCAGTGCTAGTGGGCCGAGCGGGAGGGCCAACGTCCTGACTTTC
CDR3: CSASGPSGRANVLTF

size: NA
J: TRBJ2-5
V: TRBV2
length: 18
D: NA
DNA: TGTGCCAGCAGTGCTAGAGTTAAGTACGGAGGGATGGGTCAGCCCCAGTACTTC
CDR3: CASSARVKYGGMGQPQYF

size: many
J: TRBJ2-5
V: TRBV20-1
length: 15
D: TRBD2
DNA: TGCAGTGCTAGTCCTGGACTAGCGGGAGGGGAGACCCAGTACTTC
CDR3: CSASPGLAGGETQYF

size: many
J: TRBJ2-2
V: TRBV19
length: 15
D: TRBD2
DNA: TGTGCCAGTACTAAACTAGCGGGAATTTCCGGGGAGCTGTTTTTT
CDR3: CASTKLAGISGELFF

size: NA
J: TRBJ2-1
V: TRBV5-1
length: 13
D: TRBD1
DNA: TGCGCCAGCAGCAACCCTACAGGGGACGGGCAGTTCTTC
CDR3: CASSNPTGDGQFF

size: NA
J: TRBJ2-5
V: TRBV10-3
length: 14
D: NA
DNA: TGTGCCATCAGTGGGGGGACACCTCGGGAGACCCAGTACTTC
CDR3: CAISGGTPRETQYF

size: many
J: TRBJ2-2
V: TRBV10-3
length: 14
D: TRBD1
DNA: TGTGCCACAACTTACAGGGGGCAGAGCGGGGAGCTGTTTTTT
CDR3: CATTYRGQSGELFF

size: many
J: TRBJ2-5
V: TRBV28
length: 14
D: NA
DNA: TGTGCCAGCAGTCCCCCGGGGGCACAAGAGACCCAGTACTTC
CDR3: CASSPPGAQETQYF

size: many
J: TRBJ1-2
V: TRBV7-9
length: 11
D: NA
DNA: TGTGCCAGCAGCCAGGAACTTAGCTACACCTTC
CDR3: CASSQELSYTF

size: NA
J: TRBJ1-2
V: TRBV5-1
length: 16
D: NA
DNA: TGCGCCAGCAGCGTTGACCCGGAAGGAGCCCTTCTTGGCTACACCTTC
CDR3: CASSVDPEGALLGYTF

size: NA
J: TRBJ1-2
V: TRBV7-8
length: 14
D: NA
DNA: TGTGCCAGCAGCTTAGCCGGTGGGGGGGGTGGCTACACCTTC
CDR3: CASSLAGGGGGYTF

size: NA
J: TRBJ2-5
V: TRBV10-2
length: 16
D: TRBD2
DNA: TGCGCCAGCAGTGAGTCGGGACTAGTGGGCCAAGAGACCCAGTACTTC
CDR3: CASSESGLVGQETQYF

size: NA
J: TRBJ1-6
V: TRBV7-2
length: 16
D: TRBD1
DNA: TGTGCCAGCAGCTTAGAGTCCGGACAGGGGAATCAGCCCCTCCACTTT
CDR3: CASSLESGQGNQPLHF

size: NA
J: TRBJ2-5
V: TRBV29-1
length: 14
D: NA
DNA: TGCAGCGTTGAAGGCGGAAGGGCTCAAGAGACCCAGTACTTC
CDR3: CSVEGGRAQETQYF

size: many
J: TRBJ1-1
V: TRBV7-9
length: 20
D: NA
DNA: TGTGCCAGCAGCTTAGCCAGCCTCGGGATGACTTTCGGACCGAACACTGAAGCTTTCTTT
CDR3: CASSLASLGMTFGPNTEAFF

size: NA
J: TRBJ2-7
V: TRBV10-3
length: 15
D: NA
DNA: TGTGCCATCAGTGGAGCGGACGGCCCCCTGCACGAGCAGTACTTC
CDR3: CAISGADGPLHEQYF

size: many
J: TRBJ2-2
V: TRBV9
length: 13
D: NA
DNA: TGTGCCAGCAGTGCAGACAGAACCGGGGAGCTGTTTTTT
CDR3: CASSADRTGELFF

size: many
J: TRBJ1-6
V: TRBV4-1
length: 17
D: NA
DNA: TGCGCCAGCAGCCTGGGACTCCCGGCCGGTTTTAATTCACCCCTCCACTTT
CDR3: CASSLGLPAGFNSPLHF

size: many
J: TRBJ2-6
V: TRBV10-3
length: 14
D: NA
DNA: TGTGCCATCAGTGACCCAGCTGGGGCCAACGTCCTGACTTTC
CDR3: CAISDPAGANVLTF

size: few
J: TRBJ2-7
V: TRBV29-1
length: 12
D: TRBD2
DNA: TGCAGCTTGGGGACTAGCGGCTACGAGCAGTACTTC
CDR3: CSLGTSGYEQYF

size: NA
J: TRBJ1-2
V: TRBV29-1
length: 14
D: NA
DNA: TGCAGCGTTGAAGGGACAGAGAGTAACTATGGCTACACCTTC
CDR3: CSVEGTESNYGYTF

size: many
J: TRBJ2-7
V: TRBV9
length: 15
D: NA
DNA: TGTGCCAGCAGCCACCGGGACGCCCCTGGGGGAGAGCAGTACTTC
CDR3: CASSHRDAPGGEQYF

size: NA
J: TRBJ1-1
V: TRBV5-6
length: 14
D: NA
DNA: TGTGCCAGCAGCTTTATACAGAGCCTTAGGGGAGCTTTCTTT
CDR3: CASSFIQSLRGAFF

size: once
J: TRBJ1-3
V: TRBV15
length: 19
D: TRBD1
DNA: TGTGCCACCAGCAGAGATACCGGAGCAGGACAGGGTAGTGGAAACACCATATATTTT
CDR3: CATSRDTGAGQGSGNTIYF

size: NA
J: TRBJ1-1
V: TRBV10-3
length: 15
D: NA
DNA: TGTGCCATCAGTGGTACCGGGGGAATGAACACTGAAGCTTTCTTT
CDR3: CAISGTGGMNTEAFF

size: NA
J: TRBJ1-1
V: TRBV19
length: 15
D: NA
DNA: TGTGCCAGTAGTAATTTTAGGGCAGGTGGGACTGAAGCTTTCTTT
CDR3: CASSNFRAGGTEAFF

size: NA
J: TRBJ1-3
V: TRBV20-1
length: 11
D: TRBD1
DNA: TGCAGTGCTAGCAGGCGACAGGGTCGATATTTT
CDR3: CSASRRQGRYF

size: many
J: TRBJ2-7
V: TRBV7-6
length: 16
D: TRBD2
DNA: TGTGCCAGCAGCTTAGGGGGGGGGATCCTTACCTACGAGCAGTACTTC
CDR3: CASSLGGGILTYEQYF

size: NA
J: TRBJ1-1
V: TRBV7-9
length: 15
D: NA
DNA: TGTGCCATCCCACCTGCCGGGACACCGAACACTGAAGCTTTCTTT
CDR3: CAIPPAGTPNTEAFF